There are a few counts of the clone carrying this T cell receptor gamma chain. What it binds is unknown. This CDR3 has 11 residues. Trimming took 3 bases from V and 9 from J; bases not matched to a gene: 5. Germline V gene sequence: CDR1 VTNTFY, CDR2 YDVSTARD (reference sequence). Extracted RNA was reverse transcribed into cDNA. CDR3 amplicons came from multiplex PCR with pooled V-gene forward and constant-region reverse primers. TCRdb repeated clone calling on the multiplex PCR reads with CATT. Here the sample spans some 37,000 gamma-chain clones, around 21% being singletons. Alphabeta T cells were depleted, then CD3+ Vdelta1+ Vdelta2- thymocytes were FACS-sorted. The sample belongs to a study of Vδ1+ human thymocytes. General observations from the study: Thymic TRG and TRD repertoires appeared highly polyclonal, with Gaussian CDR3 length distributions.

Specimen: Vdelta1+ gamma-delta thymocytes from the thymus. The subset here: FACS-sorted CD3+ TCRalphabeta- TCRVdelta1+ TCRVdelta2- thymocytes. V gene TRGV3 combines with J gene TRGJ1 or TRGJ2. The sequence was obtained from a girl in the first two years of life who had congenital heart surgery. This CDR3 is CATWDERKKLF. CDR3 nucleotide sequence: TGTGCCACCTGGGACGAACGTAAGAAACTCTTT.